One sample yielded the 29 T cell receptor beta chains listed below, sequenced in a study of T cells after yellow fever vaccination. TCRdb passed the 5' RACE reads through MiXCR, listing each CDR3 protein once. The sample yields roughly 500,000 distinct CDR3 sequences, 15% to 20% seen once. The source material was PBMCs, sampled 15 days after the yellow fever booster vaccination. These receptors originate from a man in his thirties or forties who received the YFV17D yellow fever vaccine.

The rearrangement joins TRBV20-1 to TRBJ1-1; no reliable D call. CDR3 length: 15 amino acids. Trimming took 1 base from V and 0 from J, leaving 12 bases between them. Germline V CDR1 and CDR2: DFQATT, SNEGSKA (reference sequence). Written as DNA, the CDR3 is TGCAGTGCTAGAGCCACGGCGCTCATGAACACTGAAGCTTTCTTT. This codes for CSARATALMNTEAFF.

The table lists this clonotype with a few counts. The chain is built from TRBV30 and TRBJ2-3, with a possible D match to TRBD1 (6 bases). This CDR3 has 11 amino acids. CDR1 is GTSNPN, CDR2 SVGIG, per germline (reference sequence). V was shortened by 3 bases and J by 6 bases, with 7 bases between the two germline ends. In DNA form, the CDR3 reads TGTGCCTGGAGGACAGGTGATACGCAGTATTTT. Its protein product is CAWRTGDTQYF.

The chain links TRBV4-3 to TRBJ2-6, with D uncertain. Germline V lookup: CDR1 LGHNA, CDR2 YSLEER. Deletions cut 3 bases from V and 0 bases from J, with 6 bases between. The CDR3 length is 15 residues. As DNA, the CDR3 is TGCGCCAGCAGCCAGCAGAGCTCTGGGGCCAACGTCCTGACTTTC. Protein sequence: CASSQQSSGANVLTF.

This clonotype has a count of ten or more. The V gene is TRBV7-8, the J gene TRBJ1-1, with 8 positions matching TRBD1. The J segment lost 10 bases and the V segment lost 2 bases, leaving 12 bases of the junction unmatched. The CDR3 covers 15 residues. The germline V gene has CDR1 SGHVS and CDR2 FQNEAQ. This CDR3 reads CASSLNLGQVGVAFF. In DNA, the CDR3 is TGTGCCAGCAGCTTAAATCTGGGACAGGTAGGAGTAGCTTTCTTT.

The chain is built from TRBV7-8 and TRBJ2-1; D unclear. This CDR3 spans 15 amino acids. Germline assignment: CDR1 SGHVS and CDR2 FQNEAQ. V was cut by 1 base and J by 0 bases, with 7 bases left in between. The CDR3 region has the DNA TGTGCCAGCAGCTTAGTTGTTAGCTCCTACAATGAGCAGTTCTTC. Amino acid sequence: CASSLVVSSYNEQFF.

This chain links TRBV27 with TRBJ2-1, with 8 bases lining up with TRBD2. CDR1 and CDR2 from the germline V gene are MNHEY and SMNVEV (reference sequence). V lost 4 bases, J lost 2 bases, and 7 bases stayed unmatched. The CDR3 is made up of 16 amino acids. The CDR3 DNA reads TGTGCCAGCAGTTGGGGGGCAGCGGGAGCCTACAATGAGCAGTTCTTC. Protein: CASSWGAAGAYNEQFF.

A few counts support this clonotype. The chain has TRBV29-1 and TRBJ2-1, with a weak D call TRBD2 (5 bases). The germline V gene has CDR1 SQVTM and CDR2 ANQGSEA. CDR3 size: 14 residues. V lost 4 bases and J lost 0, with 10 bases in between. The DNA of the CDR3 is TGCAGCGTTGTGCGGGTACCCTCCTACAATGAGCAGTTCTTC. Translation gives CSVVRVPSYNEQFF.

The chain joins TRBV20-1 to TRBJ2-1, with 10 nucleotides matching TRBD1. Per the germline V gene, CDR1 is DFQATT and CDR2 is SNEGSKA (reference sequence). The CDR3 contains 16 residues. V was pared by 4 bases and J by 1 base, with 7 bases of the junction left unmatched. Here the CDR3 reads CSATVDRGPSYNEQFF. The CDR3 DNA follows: TGCAGTGCTACCGTAGACAGGGGGCCTTCCTACAATGAGCAGTTCTTC.

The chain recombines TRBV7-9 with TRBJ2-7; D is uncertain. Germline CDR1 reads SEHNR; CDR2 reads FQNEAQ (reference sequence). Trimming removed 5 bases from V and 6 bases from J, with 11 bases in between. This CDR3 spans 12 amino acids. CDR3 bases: TGTGCCAGCAGCCTCGGCCTTTCCGAGCAGTACTTC. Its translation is CASSLGLSEQYF.

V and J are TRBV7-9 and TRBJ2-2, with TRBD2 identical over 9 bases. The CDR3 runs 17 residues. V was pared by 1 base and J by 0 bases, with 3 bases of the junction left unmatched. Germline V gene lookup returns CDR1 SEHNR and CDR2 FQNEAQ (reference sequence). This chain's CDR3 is CASSLGTSGSNTGELFF. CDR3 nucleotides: TGTGCCAGCAGCTTAGGAACTAGCGGGTCGAACACCGGGGAGCTGTTTTTT.

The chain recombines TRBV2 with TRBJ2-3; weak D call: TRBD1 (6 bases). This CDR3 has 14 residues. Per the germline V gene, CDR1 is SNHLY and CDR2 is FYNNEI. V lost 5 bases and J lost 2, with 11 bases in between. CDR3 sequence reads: CASSRTESTDTQYF. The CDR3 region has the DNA TGTGCCAGCAGTCGGACAGAATCCACAGATACGCAGTATTTT.

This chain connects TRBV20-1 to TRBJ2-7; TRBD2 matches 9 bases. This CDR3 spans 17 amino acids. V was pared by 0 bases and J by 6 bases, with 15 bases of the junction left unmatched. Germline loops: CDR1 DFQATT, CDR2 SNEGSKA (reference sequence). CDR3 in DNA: TGCAGTGCTAGAGATTACCGACTAGCGGTTACCTCAGGCGAGCAGTACTTC. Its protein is CSARDYRLAVTSGEQYF.

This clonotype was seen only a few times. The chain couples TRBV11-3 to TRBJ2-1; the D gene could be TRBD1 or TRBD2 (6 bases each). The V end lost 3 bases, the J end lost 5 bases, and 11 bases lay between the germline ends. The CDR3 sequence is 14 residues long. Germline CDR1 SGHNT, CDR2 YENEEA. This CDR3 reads CASSFDRRDNEQFF. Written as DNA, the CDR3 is TGTGCCAGCAGCTTCGACAGGAGGGACAATGAGCAGTTCTTC. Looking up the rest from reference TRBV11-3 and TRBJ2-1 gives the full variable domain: EAGVVQSPRYKIIEKKQPVAFWCNPISGHNTLYWYLQNLGQGPELLIRYENEEAVDDSQLPKDRFSAERLKGVDSTLKIQPAELGDSAVYLCASSFDRRDNEQFFGPGTRLTVL.

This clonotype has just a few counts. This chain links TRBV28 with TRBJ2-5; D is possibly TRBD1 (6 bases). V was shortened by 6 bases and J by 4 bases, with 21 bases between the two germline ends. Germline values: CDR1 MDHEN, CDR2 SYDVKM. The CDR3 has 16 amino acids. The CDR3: CASSEDQGIARETQYF. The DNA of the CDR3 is TGTGCCAGCAGCGAAGACCAGGGGATTGCGCGAGAGACCCAGTACTTC.

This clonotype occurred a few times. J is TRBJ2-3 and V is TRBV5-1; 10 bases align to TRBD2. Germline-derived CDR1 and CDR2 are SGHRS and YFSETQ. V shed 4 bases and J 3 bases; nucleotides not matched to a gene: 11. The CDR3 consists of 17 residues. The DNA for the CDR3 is TGCGCCAGCAGCGGGGGTCTAGCGGGAGATTGGACAGATACGCAGTATTTT. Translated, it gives CASSGGLAGDWTDTQYF.

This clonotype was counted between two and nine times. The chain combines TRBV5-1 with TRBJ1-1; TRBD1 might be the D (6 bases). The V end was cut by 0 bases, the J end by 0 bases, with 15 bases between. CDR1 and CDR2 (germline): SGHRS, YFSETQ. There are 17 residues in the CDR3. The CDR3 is CASSLELQGSLNTEAFF. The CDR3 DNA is TGCGCCAGCAGCTTGGAGTTACAGGGCTCGTTGAACACTGAAGCTTTCTTT.

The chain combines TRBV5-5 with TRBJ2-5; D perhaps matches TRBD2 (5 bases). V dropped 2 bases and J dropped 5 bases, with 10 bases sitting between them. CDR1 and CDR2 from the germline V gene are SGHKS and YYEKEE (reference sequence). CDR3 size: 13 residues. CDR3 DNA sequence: TGTGCCAGCAGCTTCCGCCAGCGGGAGACCCAGTACTTC. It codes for CASSFRQRETQYF. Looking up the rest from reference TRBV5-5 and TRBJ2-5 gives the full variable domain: DAGVTQSPTHLIKTRGQQVTLRCSPISGHKSVSWYQQVLGQGPQFIFQYYEKEERGRGNFPDRFSARQFPNYSSELNVNALLLGDSALYLCASSFRQRETQYFGPGTRLLVL.

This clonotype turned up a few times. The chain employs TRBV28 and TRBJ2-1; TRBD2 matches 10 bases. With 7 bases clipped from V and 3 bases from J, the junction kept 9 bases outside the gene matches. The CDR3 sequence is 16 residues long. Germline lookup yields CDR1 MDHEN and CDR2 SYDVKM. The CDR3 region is CASNPAGTSVYNEQFF. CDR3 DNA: TGTGCCAGCAACCCTGCTGGGACTAGCGTCTACAATGAGCAGTTCTTC.

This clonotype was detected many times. CDR3 residues: CASSVAGRGAPGTQYF. In DNA, the CDR3 is TGTGCCAGCAGCGTAGCTGGGCGGGGAGCCCCAGGGACCCAGTACTTC. This rearrangement joins TRBV9 to TRBJ2-5; D is perhaps TRBD2 (6 bases). V lost 0 bases to trimming and J lost 7 bases, with 19 bases between them. In germline, CDR1 is SGDLS, CDR2 YYNGEE. This CDR3 has 16 residues.

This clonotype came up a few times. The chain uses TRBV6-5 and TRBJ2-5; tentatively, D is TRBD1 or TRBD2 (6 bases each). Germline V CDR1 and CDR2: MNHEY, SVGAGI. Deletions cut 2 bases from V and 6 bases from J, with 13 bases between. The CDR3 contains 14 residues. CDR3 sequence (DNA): TGTGCCAGCAGTTACGGGGGGCGGAGCCAGACCCAGTACTTC. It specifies CASSYGGRSQTQYF.

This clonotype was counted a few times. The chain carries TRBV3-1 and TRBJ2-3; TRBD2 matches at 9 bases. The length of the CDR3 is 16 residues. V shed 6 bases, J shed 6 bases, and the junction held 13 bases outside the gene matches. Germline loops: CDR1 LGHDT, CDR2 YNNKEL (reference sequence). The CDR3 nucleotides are TGTGCCAGCAGTGAACAGGCGGGAGGGCCACAGGATACGCAGTATTTT. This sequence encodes CASSEQAGGPQDTQYF.

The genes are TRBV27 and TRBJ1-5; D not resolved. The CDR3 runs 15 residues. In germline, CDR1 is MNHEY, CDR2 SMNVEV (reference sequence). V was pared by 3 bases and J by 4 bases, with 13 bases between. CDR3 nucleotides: TGTGCCAGCAGTTTGTCCGCAGGAGGGAATCAGCCCCAGCATTTT. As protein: CASSLSAGGNQPQHF.

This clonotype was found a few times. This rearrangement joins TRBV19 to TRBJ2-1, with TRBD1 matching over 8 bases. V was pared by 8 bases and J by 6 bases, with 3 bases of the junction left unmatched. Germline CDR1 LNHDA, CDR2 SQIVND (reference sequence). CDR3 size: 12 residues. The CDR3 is CASSDRANEQFF. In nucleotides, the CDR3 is TGTGCCAGTTCGGACAGGGCCAATGAGCAGTTCTTC.

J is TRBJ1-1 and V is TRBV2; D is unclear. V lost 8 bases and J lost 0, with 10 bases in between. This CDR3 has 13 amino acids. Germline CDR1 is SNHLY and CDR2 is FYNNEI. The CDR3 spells CASERQLNTEAFF. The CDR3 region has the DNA TGTGCCAGCGAACGGCAGCTGAACACTGAAGCTTTCTTT.

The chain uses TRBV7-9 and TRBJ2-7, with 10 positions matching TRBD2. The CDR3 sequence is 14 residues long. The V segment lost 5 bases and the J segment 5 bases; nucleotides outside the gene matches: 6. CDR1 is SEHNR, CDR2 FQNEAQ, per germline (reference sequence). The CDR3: CASSPGTSAHEQYF. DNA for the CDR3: TGTGCCAGCAGCCCCGGGACTAGCGCCCACGAGCAGTACTTC.

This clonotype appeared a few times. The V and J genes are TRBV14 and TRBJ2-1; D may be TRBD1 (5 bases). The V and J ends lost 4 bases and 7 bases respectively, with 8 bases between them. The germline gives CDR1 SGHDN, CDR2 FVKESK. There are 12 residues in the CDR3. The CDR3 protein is CASSPYRNEQFF. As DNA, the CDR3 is TGTGCCAGCAGCCCGTACAGGAATGAGCAGTTCTTC.

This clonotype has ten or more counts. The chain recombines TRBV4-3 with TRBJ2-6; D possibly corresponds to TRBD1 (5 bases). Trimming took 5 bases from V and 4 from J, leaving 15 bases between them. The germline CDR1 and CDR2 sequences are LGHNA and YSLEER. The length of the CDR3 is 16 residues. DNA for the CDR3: TGCGCCAGCAGCGGTTCAGCAGGGTCCGGGGCCAACGTCCTGACTTTC. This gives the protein CASSGSAGSGANVLTF.

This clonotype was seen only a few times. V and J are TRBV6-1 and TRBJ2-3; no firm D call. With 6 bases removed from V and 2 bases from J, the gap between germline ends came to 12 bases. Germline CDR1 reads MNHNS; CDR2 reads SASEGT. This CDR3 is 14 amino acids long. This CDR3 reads CASSVNQDTDTQYF. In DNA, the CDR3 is TGTGCCAGCAGCGTTAATCAGGACACAGATACGCAGTATTTT.

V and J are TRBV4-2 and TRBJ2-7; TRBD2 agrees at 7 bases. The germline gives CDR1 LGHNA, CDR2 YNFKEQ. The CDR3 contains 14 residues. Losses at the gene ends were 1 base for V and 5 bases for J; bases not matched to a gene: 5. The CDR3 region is CASSQGGSGNEQYF. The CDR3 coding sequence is TGTGCCAGCAGCCAAGGCGGGAGTGGCAACGAGCAGTACTTC.